The rows below give T cell receptor beta chains drawn from one sample of a study of graft-versus-host responses after intestinal transplantation. Assay: immunoSEQ multiplex PCR; the TCRdb copy retains only in-frame clones and omits some. In the table there are more than 100,000 clones, 85% to 95% of which are singletons. These receptors are not linked to any known antigen. Specimen: unstimulated CD4+ T cells sorted from spleen or lymph node cells, collected before intestinal transplant. The receptor source for this set is a human donor who received an intestinal transplant. Both conserved end residues are part of each CDR3. D genes are given only for firm matches. The size of a clone is reported for some rows only, either as once, few or many, or as a class for expanded clones.

v_call,j_call,d_call,clone_size,cdr3_nt,cdr3_aa
TRBV6-1,TRBJ2-7,TRBD1,.,TGTGCCAGCAGTCCAGGGACAGGGGTCTACGAGCAGTACTTC,CASSPGTGVYEQYF
TRBV19,TRBJ2-7,TRBD2,.,TGTGCCAGTAGACCGGTAGCGGGAGGATTATCCTACGAGCAGTACTTC,CASRPVAGGLSYEQYF
TRBV28,TRBJ2-2,.,.,TGTGCCAGCCTAGAATCGAACACCGGGGAGCTGTTTTTT,CASLESNTGELFF
TRBV6-6,TRBJ1-3,.,.,TGTGCCAGCAGTCGACCGGACTTTGGGGGAAACACCATATATTTT,CASSRPDFGGNTIYF
TRBV18,TRBJ2-7,.,.,TGTGCCAGCTCACGGACTGCGCGGGAGCAGTACTTC,CASSRTAREQYF
TRBV5-1,TRBJ1-4,.,.,TGCGCCAGCAGGAGGGGGGGAAGTTTTTTAGCAACTAATGAAAAACTGTTTTTT,CASRRGGSFLATNEKLFF
TRBV6-4,TRBJ2-3,.,once,TGTGCCAGCTTATATACCCGGGCCTCTAGCACAGATACGCAGTATTTT,CASLYTRASSTDTQYF
TRBV5-5,TRBJ2-5,.,.,TGTGCCAGCAACCAGCCGGAGACCCAGTACTTC,CASNQPETQYF
TRBV7-6,TRBJ2-5,.,.,TGTGCCAGCAGCCCTAAACAGGGACGCATGGGGGAGACCCAGTACTTC,CASSPKQGRMGETQYF
TRBV7-3,TRBJ2-1,.,.,TGTGCCAGCAGCTTAGGGGAGACTAGACCCTCCTACAATGAGCAGTTCTTC,CASSLGETRPSYNEQFF
TRBV30,TRBJ2-7,.,.,TGTGCCTGGCGCTCAGGACCCAACAGGGTTTGGTACGAGCAGTACTTC,CAWRSGPNRVWYEQYF
TRBV7-9,TRBJ2-7,.,.,TGTGCCAGCAGCTTAGGGAGTCTATACGAGCAGTACTTC,CASSLGSLYEQYF
TRBV7-9,TRBJ2-3,TRBD2,.,TGTGCCAGCAGCCAAAGACTAGCTACAAATACGCAGTATTTT,CASSQRLATNTQYF
TRBV18,TRBJ2-7,.,.,TGTGCCAGCTCACCGTCACAGGGACACTACGAGCAGTACTTC,CASSPSQGHYEQYF
TRBV6-4,TRBJ2-5,.,few,TGTGCCAGCAGTGACGATGTGGGCGAGACCCAGTACTTC,CASSDDVGETQYF
TRBV6-5,TRBJ2-7,.,.,TGTGCCAGCAGTTACGGTACTCGACGAGAGCAGTACTTC,CASSYGTRREQYF
TRBV5-1,TRBJ2-3,.,.,TGCGCCAGCAGCTTGGCCTCGGTGCTAGATACGCAGTATTTT,CASSLASVLDTQYF
TRBV6-1,TRBJ2-7,.,once,TGTGCCAGCACCACCCGGACAGCTGCCTACGAGCAGTACTTC,CASTTRTAAYEQYF
TRBV28,TRBJ2-6,.,.,TGTGCCAGCAGGGGGATCGTGGCCAACGTCCTGACTTTC,CASRGIVANVLTF
TRBV6-1,TRBJ1-1,.,.,TGTGCCAGCAGTGGAGCTAGGGGCACTGAAGCTTTCTTT,CASSGARGTEAFF
TRBV5-1,TRBJ2-7,.,.,TGCGCCAGCAGCCTACGTTTTGGTGTGGGCAGATACTCCTACGAGCAGTACTTC,CASSLRFGVGRYSYEQYF
TRBV5-1,TRBJ1-1,TRBD1,once,TGCGCCAGCAGCTTGACAGGGGACACTGAAGCTTTCTTT,CASSLTGDTEAFF
TRBV25-1,TRBJ2-7,TRBD1,once,TGTGCCAGCAGTGACCCCGGTAGGGGGCCCCCCTACGAGCAGTACTTC,CASSDPGRGPPYEQYF
TRBV10-1,TRBJ2-1,TRBD2,once,TGCGCCAGCAGTGAAGAGCGGGAGGCATTCTACAATGAGCAGTTCTTC,CASSEEREAFYNEQFF
TRBV28,TRBJ1-1,.,.,TGTGCCAGCAGGTACGGGCCCCCCCTACGGGTCGGCACTGAAGCTTTCTTT,CASRYGPPLRVGTEAFF
TRBV5-4,TRBJ2-1,TRBD2,.,TGTGCCAGCAGCTTGGGGGGGCTAGCGGGGGCCACCTACAATGAGCAGTTCTTC,CASSLGGLAGATYNEQFF
TRBV2,TRBJ2-6,.,once,TGTGCCAGCAGGGAAGGAACTTGGACACGGAACCTCTCTGGGGCCAACGTCCTGACTTTC,CASREGTWTRNLSGANVLTF